Below are 14 T cell receptor beta chains sequenced from a single sample in a study of control samples from healthy donors and cancer patients (dated by TCRdb to about 2020). Library preparation was by the immunoSEQ multiplex PCR assay. Sourced from immuneACCESS, this table was stored by TCRdb with only in-frame sequences that have V and J called. A share of the clones is absent; for the studies checked, an unresolved V gene accounts for under half, and the remainder has no known explanation. Here the sample has 170,000 or so clones; 85% to 95% occur a single time. Jointly, the top ten make up more than 1.4% of the sample. Sequencing was performed on blood. The source is a man aged 18 to 30 in good health.

V gene TRBV30 combines with J gene TRBJ2-5; 10 positions agree with TRBD2. The length of the CDR3 is 15 residues. Germline V lookup: CDR1 GTSNPN, CDR2 SVGIG (reference sequence). V lost 3 bases to trimming and J lost 2 bases; unmatched junction nucleotides: 6. The CDR3 nucleotides read TGTGCCTGGAGATTAACTAGCGGGGAACAAGAGACCCAGTACTTC. It is translated as CAWRLTSGEQETQYF.

This chain links TRBV5-1 with TRBJ2-5, with 10 bases that match TRBD2. CDR3 length: 17 residues. The V and J ends lost 0 bases and 5 bases, in that order; junction bases with no gene match: 10. The V gene's germline CDR1 is SGHRS and CDR2 YFSETQ. CDR3 residues: CASSLGSGGNSKETQYF. As DNA, the CDR3 is TGCGCCAGCAGCTTGGGTAGCGGGGGGAATTCGAAGGAGACCCAGTACTTC. Filled out from reference TRBV5-1 and TRBJ2-5, the complete variable domain reads KAGVTQTPRYLIKTRGQQVTLSCSPISGHRSVSWYQQTPGQGLQFLFEYFSETQRNKGNFPGRFSGRQFSNSRSEMNVSTLELGDSALYLCASSLGSGGNSKETQYFGPGTRLLVL.

The chain carries TRBV5-1 and TRBJ2-3, with a tentative D call TRBD2 (6 bases). V was cut by 0 bases and J by 0 bases, with 8 bases left in between. Germline CDR1 and CDR2: SGHRS and YFSETQ. The CDR3 spans 15 residues. Written as DNA, the CDR3 is TGCGCCAGCAGCTTGGACGGGAGAAGCACAGATACGCAGTATTTT. It codes for CASSLDGRSTDTQYF.

This chain links TRBV11-2 with TRBJ1-2, with D uncertain. Germline CDR1 reads SGHAT; CDR2 reads FQNNGV. Trimming removed 2 bases from V and 8 bases from J, with 12 bases in between. The CDR3 has 13 amino acids. The CDR3 is CASSLSRSGGYTF. The CDR3 nucleotides read TGTGCCAGCAGCTTATCTAGGTCCGGGGGCTACACCTTC.

The chain uses TRBV11-1 and TRBJ2-7, with a tentative D call TRBD1 (6 bases). The CDR3 spans 14 residues. Trimming shortened V by 0 bases and J by 4 bases, and 10 bases separated the two germline ends. CDR1 SGHAT and CDR2 FQDESV come from the germline V gene (reference sequence). The CDR3 DNA reads as TGTGCCAGCAGCTTAGCGGGGGACATTTACGAGCAGTACTTC. This gives the protein CASSLAGDIYEQYF.

This chain joins TRBV7-8 and TRBJ1-1; D is unresolved. Germline values: CDR1 SGHVS, CDR2 FQNEAQ. V was clipped by 2 bases and J by 3 bases, with 7 bases between them. This CDR3 region has 13 residues. The CDR3 protein is CASSLTVDTEAFF. The CDR3 DNA follows: TGTGCCAGCAGCTTAACAGTGGACACTGAAGCTTTCTTT. The whole variable domain, filled in from reference TRBV7-8 and TRBJ1-1, reads GAGVSQSPRYKVAKRGQDVALRCDPISGHVSLFWYQQALGQGPEFLTYFQNEAQLDKSGLPSDRFFAERPEGSVSTLKIQRTQQEDSAVYLCASSLTVDTEAFFGQGTRLTVV.

This sequence joins TRBV10-2 and TRBJ2-3; D is perhaps TRBD1 or TRBD2 (5 bases each). Per germline, CDR1 WSHSY and CDR2 SAAADI. CDR3 size: 15 residues. Trimming shortened V by 8 bases and J by 6 bases, and 21 bases separated the two germline ends. This chain's CDR3 is CASAPGPSVTDTQYF. The CDR3, as DNA: TGCGCCAGCGCACCGGGACCCTCCGTCACGGATACGCAGTATTTT.

This sequence joins TRBV29-1 and TRBJ2-2; 7 bases match TRBD1. The germline CDR1 and CDR2 sequences are SQVTM and ANQGSEA. The V and J ends lost 7 bases and 2 bases, in that order; junction bases with no gene match: 4. The CDR3 runs 13 residues. The CDR3 loop reads CSANRGNTGELFF. For the CDR3, the DNA is TGCAGCGCAAACAGGGGAAACACCGGGGAGCTGTTTTTT.

Here the CDR3 reads CASSPRGGGGFQPQHF. The DNA for the CDR3 is TGCGCCAGCAGCCCACGAGGAGGGGGAGGATTTCAGCCCCAGCATTTT. The genes are TRBV4-1 and TRBJ1-5; D may be TRBD1 (6 bases). Germline CDR1 reads MGHRA; CDR2 reads YSYEKL. The CDR3 is made up of 16 amino acids. Trimming took off 4 bases at V and 6 bases at J, with 19 bases between the two ends.

The V and J genes are TRBV19 and TRBJ1-1; 7 bases are shared with TRBD1. Looked up from germline, CDR1 is LNHDA and CDR2 is SQIVND (reference sequence). V lost 7 bases, J lost 5 bases, and 7 bases stayed unmatched. CDR3 size: 13 residues. The CDR3 is CASTRGQKTEAFF. The CDR3 coding sequence is TGTGCCAGTACTAGGGGGCAGAAGACTGAAGCTTTCTTT.

The J gene is TRBJ2-7, the V gene TRBV5-6, with TRBD2 as a possible D gene (7 bases). The CDR3 runs to 15 residues. Trimming removed 1 base from V and 3 bases from J, with 14 bases in between. The germline CDR1 and CDR2 sequences are SGHDT and YYEEEE. This chain's CDR3 is CASSLREGEFYEQYF. The DNA for the CDR3 is TGTGCCAGCAGCTTGAGGGAGGGGGAATTCTACGAGCAGTACTTC.

The chain uses TRBV24-1 and TRBJ2-5; D is unclear. Trimming removed 4 bases at V and 2 bases at J, with 4 bases between. The V gene's germline CDR1 is KGHDR and CDR2 SFDVKD. The CDR3 runs to 12 residues. The CDR3 DNA reads as TGTGCCACCAGTGACGTTCAAGAGACCCAGTACTTC. The encoded protein is CATSDVQETQYF.

The chain employs TRBV7-2 and TRBJ1-1, with no clear D. Germline CDR1 is SGHTA and CDR2 is FQGNSA. V was clipped by 6 bases and J by 0 bases, with 8 bases between them. The CDR3 totals 13 residues. The CDR3 DNA reads TGTGCCAGCAGTCATACAGTGAACACTGAAGCTTTCTTT. Encoded protein: CASSHTVNTEAFF.

The rearrangement uses TRBV9 and TRBJ1-4; D not certain. Trimming pared 4 bases from V and 6 bases from J, leaving 10 bases between. CDR3 length: 13 residues. In germline, CDR1 is SGDLS, CDR2 YYNGEE. CDR3 coding DNA: TGTGCCAGCAGCTTTGGACCGGATGAAAAACTGTTTTTT. Its protein product is CASSFGPDEKLFF.